This TCR beta chain is from a study of blood T cell repertoires in COVID-19. Some clones are missing from TCRdb's copy, which holds only in-frame ones; the method was immunoSEQ multiplex PCR. The sample contains hundreds of thousands of clones, about 84% of which appear only once. Only a few counts were recorded for this clone. V lost 0 bases and J lost 12, with 12 bases in between. Germline loops: CDR1 LGHDT, CDR2 YNNKEL (reference sequence). The length of the CDR3 is 13 residues. This chain links TRBV3-1 (or the pseudogene TRBV3-2) with TRBJ2-1; D may be TRBD2 (5 bases). Sequenced sample: peripheral blood. This sequence was found in an elderly woman with acute or convalescent COVID-19. The DNA for the CDR3 is TGTGCCAGCAGCCAAGATCGGGCTAGCTCGCAGTTCTTC. Encoded protein: CASSQDRASSQFF.